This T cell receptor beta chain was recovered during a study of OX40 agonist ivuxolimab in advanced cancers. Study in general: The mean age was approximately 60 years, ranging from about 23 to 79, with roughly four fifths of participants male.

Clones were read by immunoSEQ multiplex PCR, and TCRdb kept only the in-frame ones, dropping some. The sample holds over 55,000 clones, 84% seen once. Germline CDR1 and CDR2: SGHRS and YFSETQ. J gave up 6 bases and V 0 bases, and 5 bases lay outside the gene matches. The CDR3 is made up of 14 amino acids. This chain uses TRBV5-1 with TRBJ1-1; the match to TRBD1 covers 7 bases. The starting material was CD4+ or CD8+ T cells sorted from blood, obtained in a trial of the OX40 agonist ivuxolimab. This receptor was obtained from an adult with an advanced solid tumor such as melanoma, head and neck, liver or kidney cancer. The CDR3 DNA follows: TGCGCCAGCAGCTTGGAGACAGGGAGGGCTGAAGCTTTCTTT. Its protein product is CASSLETGRAEAFF.